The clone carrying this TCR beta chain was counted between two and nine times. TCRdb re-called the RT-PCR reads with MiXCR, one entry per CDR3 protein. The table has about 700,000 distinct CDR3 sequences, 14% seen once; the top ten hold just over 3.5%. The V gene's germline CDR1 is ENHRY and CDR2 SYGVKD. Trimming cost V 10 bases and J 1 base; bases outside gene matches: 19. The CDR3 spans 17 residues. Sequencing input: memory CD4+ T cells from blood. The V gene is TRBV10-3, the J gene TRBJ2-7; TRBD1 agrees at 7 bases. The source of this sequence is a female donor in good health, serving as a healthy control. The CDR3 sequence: CATKVGTPGQTSYEQYF. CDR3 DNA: TGTGCCACCAAAGTGGGTACTCCGGGACAGACTTCCTACGAGCAGTACTTC.